This T cell receptor (beta chain) comes out of a study of cytomegalovirus exposure and HLA in healthy donors. Study-wide background: There were 350 to 400 genotyped donors. Of these, roughly 80% fell in the genetic ancestry cluster associated with self-reported Caucasian donors.

Vbeta (60) and Jbeta (13) primers were used in the PCR. Original handling: Unique TCR beta chains numbered approximately 80 million in a later analysis, with around 12 million shared. Assay used: immunoSEQ multiplex PCR; TCRdb lists only in-frame clones, some missing. V, J and clone size are taken as reported in that table, and D and trimming were inferred from the DNA itself. Recorded for this sample: about 100,000 clones. Remarks on this clone: The antigen remains unidentified.

Germline CDR1 is MNHNY and CDR2 is SVGAGI (reference sequence). Trimming shortened V by 7 bases and J by 4 bases, and 16 bases separated the two germline ends. This CDR3 is 15 amino acids long. The study, taken as a whole, reports: Specificity of three CMV-associated chains for CMV antigens was verified in vitro. Prior analysis indicated that the majority of TCR beta V segments exhibited productivity approximately 90% or approximately 30% of the time.

V usage is TRBV6-6 and J usage is TRBJ2-2; a weak D match, TRBD1 (7 bases). Sequenced sample: PBMCs. The TCR was taken from a man aged 50-60 years in good health and CMV-seronegative. The CDR3 spells CASTNDREVTGELFF. The CDR3 DNA reads TGTGCCAGCACAAACGACAGGGAGGTCACCGGGGAGCTGTTTTTT.